Listed below are T cell receptor beta chains from one sample, sequenced in a study of T cells in Graves' hyperthyroidism and ophthalmopathy. TCRdb redid the calling of the multiplex PCR reads with MiXCR, one entry per CDR3 protein. The table has 250,000 or so distinct CDR3 sequences, about 16% seen once; the top ten hold around 30%. Input material: blood. The receptors here all came from a woman aged 50 to 60 with Graves' hyperthyroidism that later progressed to Graves' ophthalmopathy. Each CDR3 is given without its conserved first and last residue.

j_call v_call cdr3_aa
TRBJ2-1 TRBV20-1 SAPEKQYNEQF
TRBJ1-1 TRBV4-2 ASSQGWSGGLRTEAF
TRBJ2-7 TRBV3-1 ASSQSRLAGGYEQY
TRBJ2-7 TRBV18 ASSPTGGYEQY
TRBJ1-3 TRBV12-3/TRBV12-4 ASSPRGNTIY
TRBJ2-7 TRBV29-1 SGWAGSPYEQY
TRBJ2-1 TRBV27 ASAINLEGEQF
TRBJ2-1 TRBV10-3 AITGGGGRHNEQF
TRBJ2-4 TRBV7-8 ASSLNPGGVSKNIQY
TRBJ2-1 TRBV29-1 SFEGGTGVPYNEQF
TRBJ2-1 TRBV20-1 SASPGLAGGVYNEQF
TRBJ1-1 TRBV15 ATSRANQRGRAF
TRBJ2-2 TRBV12-3/TRBV12-4 ASSFGGKNTGELF
TRBJ1-1 TRBV10-3 AISKSGDTEAF
TRBJ2-3 TRBV28 ASSFQRTGTDTQY
TRBJ2-3 TRBV7-2 ASSPIWTSGVRYSSTDTQY
TRBJ1-6 TRBV20-1 SATDRGNNSPLH
TRBJ1-2 TRBV29-1 SVDRQGADYGYT
TRBJ1-3 TRBV30 AWSVKQRWNTIY
TRBJ2-3 TRBV29-1 SVLDQGSKTDTQY
TRBJ2-4 TRBV20-1 SARDGRRAKNIQY
TRBJ2-1 TRBV19 ASRKAGTLGNEQF
TRBJ2-1 TRBV20-1 SAKIAGPVNEQF
TRBJ2-3 TRBV20-1 SATRDFTDTQY
TRBJ1-3 TRBV5-6 ASSLMGVSGNTIY
TRBJ2-1 TRBV20-1 SAPGHRRDSKYNEQF
TRBJ1-2 TRBV18 ASSPESNRGYGYT
TRBJ2-7 TRBV12-3/TRBV12-4 ASSWGQGVYEQY
TRBJ1-1 TRBV5-1 ASSLGQGRNTEAF
TRBJ1-4 TRBV20-1 SARDIRPREGSSEKLF
TRBJ1-4 TRBV2 ASKAGTGPEKLF
TRBJ2-3 TRBV9 ASSVGGASGTPQNTQY
TRBJ2-3 TRBV6-1 ASSLGGGRPDTQY
TRBJ2-1 TRBV2 ASSGLGQGDNEQF
TRBJ2-1 TRBV20-1 SGQISGRMGNEQF
TRBJ2-3 TRBV30 AWASGSTNTQY
TRBJ2-1 TRBV7-9 ASSLAFSGRGRRQF
TRBJ1-2 TRBV19 ASSISSDKNYGYT
TRBJ2-4 TRBV3-1 ASSAWTSGSGIQY
TRBJ2-1 TRBV3-1 ASSQGTSLDNEQF
TRBJ2-3 TRBV20-1 SARTQGADTQY
TRBJ2-7 TRBV18 ASSPATYEQY
TRBJ1-5 TRBV19 ASRGTGSNQPQH
TRBJ2-1 TRBV7-2 ASGETSGNYNEQF
TRBJ2-5 TRBV6-2/TRBV6-3 ASKGRWEEIQY